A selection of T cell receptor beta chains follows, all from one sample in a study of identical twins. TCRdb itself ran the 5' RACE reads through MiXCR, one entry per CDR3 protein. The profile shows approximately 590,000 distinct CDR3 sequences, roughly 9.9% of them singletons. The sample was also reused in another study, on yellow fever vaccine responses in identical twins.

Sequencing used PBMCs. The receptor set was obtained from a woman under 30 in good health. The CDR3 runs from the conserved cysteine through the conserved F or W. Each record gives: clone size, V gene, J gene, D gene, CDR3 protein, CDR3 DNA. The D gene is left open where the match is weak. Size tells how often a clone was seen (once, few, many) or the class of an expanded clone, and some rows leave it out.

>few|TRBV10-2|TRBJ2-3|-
CASSEPGPGTDTQYF
TGCGCCAGCAGTGAACCGGGTCCTGGCACAGATACGCAGTATTTT
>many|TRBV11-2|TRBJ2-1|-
CASSFGAGVSYNEQFF
TGTGCCAGCAGCTTTGGGGCAGGCGTAAGCTACAATGAGCAGTTCTTC
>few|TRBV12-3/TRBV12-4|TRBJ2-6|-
CASGTPSGANVLTF
TGTGCCAGCGGAACCCCCTCTGGGGCCAACGTCCTGACTTTC
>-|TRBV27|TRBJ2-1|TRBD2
CASRPSGGLQFF
TGTGCCTCAAGACCTAGCGGGGGGCTGCAGTTCTTC
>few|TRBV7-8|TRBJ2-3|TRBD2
CASRPLAGGTDTQYF
TGTGCCAGCAGACCCCTAGCGGGGGGCACAGATACGCAGTATTTT
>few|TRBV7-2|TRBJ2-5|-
CASSSGTHARETQYF
TGTGCCAGCAGCTCAGGAACCCACGCCAGGGAGACCCAGTACTTC
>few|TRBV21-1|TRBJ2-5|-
CELRHPEGLALETQYF
TGTGAGCTACGACACCCTGAGGGACTAGCGTTGGAGACCCAGTACTTC
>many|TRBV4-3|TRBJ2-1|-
CASSPRGPYNEQFF
TGCGCCAGCAGCCCCCGGGGTCCTTACAATGAGCAGTTCTTC
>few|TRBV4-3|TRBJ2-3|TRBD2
CASSQTEREGSDTQYF
TGCGCCAGCAGCCAGACGGAGCGGGAGGGTTCAGATACGCAGTATTTT
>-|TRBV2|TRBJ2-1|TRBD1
CASRNRGPYNEQFF
TGTGCCAGCAGAAACAGGGGCCCCTACAATGAGCAGTTCTTC
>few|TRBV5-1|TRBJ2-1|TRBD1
CASSSGQGVRYEQFF
TGCGCCAGCAGCTCGGGACAGGGGGTGCGATATGAGCAGTTCTTC
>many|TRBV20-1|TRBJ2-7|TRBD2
CSARDLEREGLSYEQYF
TGCAGTGCTAGAGATCTCGAGCGGGAGGGCCTGTCCTACGAGCAGTACTTC
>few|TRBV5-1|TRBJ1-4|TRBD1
CASSLAGTGPQGEKLFF
TGCGCCAGCAGCTTGGCCGGGACAGGTCCACAGGGTGAAAAACTGTTTTTT
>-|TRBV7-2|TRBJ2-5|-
CASSPQAGGQTQYF
TGTGCCAGCAGCCCACAGGCCGGGGGTCAGACCCAGTACTTC
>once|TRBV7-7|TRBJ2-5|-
CASSLSWGLQETQYF
TGTGCTAGCAGCCTTAGCTGGGGGCTCCAAGAGACCCAGTACTTC
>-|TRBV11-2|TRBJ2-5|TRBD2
CASSLLLAEETQYF
TGTGCCAGCAGCTTATTACTAGCGGAAGAGACCCAGTACTTC
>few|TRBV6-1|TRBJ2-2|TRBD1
CASRREGQGNTGELFF
TGTGCCAGCAGGCGAGAGGGACAGGGCAACACCGGGGAGCTGTTTTTT
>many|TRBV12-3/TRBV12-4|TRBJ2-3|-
CASSLGLGTDTQYF
TGTGCCAGTTCCCTGGGACTGGGCACAGATACGCAGTATTTT
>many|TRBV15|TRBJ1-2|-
CATSRAYLYGYTF
TGTGCCACCAGCAGGGCCTATCTCTATGGCTACACCTTC
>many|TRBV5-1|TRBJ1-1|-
CASRDRPDTEAFF
TGCGCCAGCAGGGACCGCCCGGACACTGAAGCTTTCTTT
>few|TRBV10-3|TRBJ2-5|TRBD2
CAISEPSVGTSINF
TGTGCCATCAGTGAGCCCTCGGTCGGGACTAGTATAAACTTC
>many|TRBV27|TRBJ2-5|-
CASSYPLEGWAPETQYF
TGTGCCAGCAGTTACCCCCTCGAGGGGTGGGCTCCGGAGACCCAGTACTTC